Described below is a single T cell receptor (beta chain) sequence and its context. The antigen remains undetermined. TCRdb reprocessed the 5' RACE reads via MiXCR and lists one record per CDR3 protein. The sample has around 390,000 distinct CDR3 sequences; around 22% are singletons. This specimen comes from a study of CD8 T cells in ankylosing spondylitis. Findings and caveats of the study: A motif in TCR beta, a set of about eight highly homologous variants, appeared characteristic of ankylosing spondylitis blood.

Sequenced input: blood, either unsorted or a sorted T cell fraction (not recorded which). This receptor was obtained from a male donor with ankylosing spondylitis.

The CDR3 reads CASSQESAGGPGTDTQYF. Written as DNA, the CDR3 is TGTGCCAGCAGCCAAGAGTCGGCGGGAGGGCCAGGCACAGATACGCAGTATTTT. The V and J genes are TRBV14 and TRBJ2-3; 9 bases align to TRBD2. V shed 0 bases, J shed 1 base, and the junction held 8 bases outside the gene matches. Germline CDR1 reads SGHDN; CDR2 reads FVKESK. This CDR3 comprises 18 residues.